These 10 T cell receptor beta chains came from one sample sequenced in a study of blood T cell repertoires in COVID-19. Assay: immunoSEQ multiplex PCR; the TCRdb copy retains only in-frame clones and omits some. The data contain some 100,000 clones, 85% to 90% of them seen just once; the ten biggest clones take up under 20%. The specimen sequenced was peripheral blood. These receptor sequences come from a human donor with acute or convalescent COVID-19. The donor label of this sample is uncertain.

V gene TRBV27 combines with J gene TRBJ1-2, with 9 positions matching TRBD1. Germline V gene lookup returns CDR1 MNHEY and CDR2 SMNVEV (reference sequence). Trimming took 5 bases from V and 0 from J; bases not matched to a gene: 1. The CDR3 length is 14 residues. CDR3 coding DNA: TGTGCCAGCAGTGACAGGGGGTCTAACTATGGCTACACCTTC. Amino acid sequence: CASSDRGSNYGYTF.

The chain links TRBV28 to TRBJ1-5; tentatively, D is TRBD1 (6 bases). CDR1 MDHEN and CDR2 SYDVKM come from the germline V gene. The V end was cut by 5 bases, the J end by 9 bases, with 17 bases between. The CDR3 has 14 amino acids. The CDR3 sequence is CASSGGTMVGPQHF. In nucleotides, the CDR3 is TGTGCCAGCAGTGGGGGCACGATGGTGGGGCCCCAGCATTTT.

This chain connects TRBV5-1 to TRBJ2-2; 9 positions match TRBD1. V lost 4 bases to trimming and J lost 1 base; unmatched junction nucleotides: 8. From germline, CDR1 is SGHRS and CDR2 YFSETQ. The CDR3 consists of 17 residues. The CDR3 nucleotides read TGCGCCAGCAGCACCATACAGGGGGCCCAGAACACCGGGGAGCTGTTTTTT. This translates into CASSTIQGAQNTGELFF.

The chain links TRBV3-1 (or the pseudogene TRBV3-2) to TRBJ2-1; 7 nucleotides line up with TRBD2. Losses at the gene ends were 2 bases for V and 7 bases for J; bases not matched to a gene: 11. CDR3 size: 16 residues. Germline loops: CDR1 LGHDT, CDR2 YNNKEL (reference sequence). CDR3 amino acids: CASSQYGTTLRNEQFF. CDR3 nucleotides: TGTGCCAGCAGCCAATATGGGACTACCCTTCGAAATGAGCAGTTCTTC.

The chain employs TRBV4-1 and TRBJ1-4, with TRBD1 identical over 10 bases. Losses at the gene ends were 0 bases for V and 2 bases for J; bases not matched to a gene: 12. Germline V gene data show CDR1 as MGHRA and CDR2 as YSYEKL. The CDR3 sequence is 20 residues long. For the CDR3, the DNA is TGCGCCAGCAGCCAAGATCAGCGACAGGGGGCGCGTCTGACTAATGAAAAACTGTTTTTT. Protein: CASSQDQRQGARLTNEKLFF.

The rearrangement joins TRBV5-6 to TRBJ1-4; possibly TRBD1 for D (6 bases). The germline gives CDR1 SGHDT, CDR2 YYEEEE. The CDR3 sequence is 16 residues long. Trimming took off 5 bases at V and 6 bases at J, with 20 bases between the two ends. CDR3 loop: CASRQYRDGVDEKLFF. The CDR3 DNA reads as TGTGCCAGCAGACAGTACAGGGACGGGGTTGATGAAAAACTGTTTTTT.

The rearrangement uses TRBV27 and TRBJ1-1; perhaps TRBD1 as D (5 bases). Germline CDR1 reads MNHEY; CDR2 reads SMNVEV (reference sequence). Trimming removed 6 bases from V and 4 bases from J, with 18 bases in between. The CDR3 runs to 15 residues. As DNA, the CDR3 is TGTGCCAGCAGACTCCAAGGTTATAGGGGCACTGAAGCTTTCTTT. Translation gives CASRLQGYRGTEAFF.

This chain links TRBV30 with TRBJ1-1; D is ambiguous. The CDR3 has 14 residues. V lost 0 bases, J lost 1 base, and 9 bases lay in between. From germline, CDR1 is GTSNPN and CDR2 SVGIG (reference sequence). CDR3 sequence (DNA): TGTGCCTGGAGTGTACTCCGGAGGAACACTGAAGCTTTCTTT. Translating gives CAWSVLRRNTEAFF.

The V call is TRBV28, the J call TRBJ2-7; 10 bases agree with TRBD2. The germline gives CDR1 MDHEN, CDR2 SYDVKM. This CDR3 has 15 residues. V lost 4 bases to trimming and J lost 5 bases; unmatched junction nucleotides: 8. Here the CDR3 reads CASSSPSGGAHEQYF. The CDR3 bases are TGTGCCAGCAGTTCCCCAAGCGGGGGGGCTCACGAGCAGTACTTC.

CDR3 coding DNA: TGTGCCAGCAGCGTTTCGACAGGGGTTGGAAACACCATATATTTT. Translated, it gives CASSVSTGVGNTIYF. V and J are TRBV9 and TRBJ1-3, with 8 bases matching TRBD1. Losses at the gene ends were 2 bases for V and 3 bases for J; bases not matched to a gene: 4. The V gene's germline CDR1 is SGDLS and CDR2 YYNGEE. The CDR3 is 15 residues long.